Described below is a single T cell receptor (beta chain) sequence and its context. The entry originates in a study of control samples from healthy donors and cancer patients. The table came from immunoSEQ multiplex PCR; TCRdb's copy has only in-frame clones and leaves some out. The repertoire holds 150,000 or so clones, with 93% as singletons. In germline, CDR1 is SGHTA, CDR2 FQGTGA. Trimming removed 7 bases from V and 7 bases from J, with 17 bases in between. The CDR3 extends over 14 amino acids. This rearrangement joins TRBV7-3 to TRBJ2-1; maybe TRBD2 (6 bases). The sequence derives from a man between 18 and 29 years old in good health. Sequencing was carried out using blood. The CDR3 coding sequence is TGTGCCAGCATGGAGGGGCCGGGTAAAAATGAGCAGTTCTTC. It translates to CASMEGPGKNEQFF.